Listed below are T cell receptor beta chains from one sample, sequenced in a study of blood T cells in healthy people across ages. TCRdb re-called the 5' RACE reads through MiXCR, storing one row per CDR3 protein. This sample yields around 2 million distinct CDR3 sequences, of which about 39% are seen a single time; more than 20% belongs to the top ten. Sample: blood. All receptors come from a human donor in good health. CDR3s leave out the opening cysteine and the closing phenylalanine or tryptophan. The order of the fields is V gene, J gene, CDR3 protein.

V: TRBV15; J: TRBJ2-7; CDR3: ATSRAGHYEQY
V: TRBV5-4; J: TRBJ2-5; CDR3: ASNLRQNQETQY
V: TRBV6-6; J: TRBJ1-2; CDR3: ASNPTGFYGYT
V: TRBV24-1; J: TRBJ2-3; CDR3: ATSDSTPLERGTTDTQY
V: TRBV20-1; J: TRBJ2-1; CDR3: SGTSGGRWNEQF
V: TRBV27; J: TRBJ2-7; CDR3: ASSPTGLEEGGNEQY
V: TRBV12-3/TRBV12-4; J: TRBJ1-1; CDR3: ASSFNWMNTEAF
V: TRBV6-2/TRBV6-3; J: TRBJ2-1; CDR3: ASSYSTDSYNEQF
V: TRBV28; J: TRBJ2-3; CDR3: ASTFGASTDTQY
V: TRBV20-1; J: TRBJ1-6; CDR3: SARLQGGSPLH
V: TRBV6-1; J: TRBJ2-3; CDR3: ASSLIAGGFDTQY
V: TRBV5-1; J: TRBJ2-5; CDR3: ASSSSAGEETQY
V: TRBV20-1; J: TRBJ1-1; CDR3: SAREDREIDTEAF
V: TRBV9; J: TRBJ1-3; CDR3: ASSDSLSGNTIY
V: TRBV3-1; J: TRBJ2-7; CDR3: ASSSLPDRAYEQY
V: TRBV12-3/TRBV12-4; J: TRBJ2-5; CDR3: ASSLDGGPQETQY
V: TRBV15; J: TRBJ2-3; CDR3: ATSRDWGREADTQY
V: TRBV12-3/TRBV12-4; J: TRBJ1-5; CDR3: ASSILTQVGNQPQH
V: TRBV13; J: -; CDR3: ASSPMSGGLEETQY
V: TRBV5-1; J: TRBJ2-3; CDR3: ASSPFRQADTQY
V: TRBV7-2; J: TRBJ2-7; CDR3: ASSLVDSTEQY
V: TRBV3-1; J: TRBJ1-4; CDR3: ASSFFNEKLF
V: TRBV5-1; J: TRBJ2-3; CDR3: ASSLISPSLAGLDTQY
V: TRBV7-9; J: TRBJ1-1; CDR3: ASSWAGEAEAF
V: TRBV12-3/TRBV12-4; J: TRBJ1-4; CDR3: ASRTSPTNEKLF
V: TRBV5-5; J: TRBJ2-5; CDR3: ASSWRQYQETQY